A single sample gave rise to the 25 T cell receptor beta chains below, sequenced in a study of CD8 T cells in ankylosing spondylitis. One entry per CDR3 protein, called by TCRdb with MiXCR from the 5' RACE reads. The sample carries 150,000 to 200,000 distinct CDR3 sequences, roughly 10% recorded once. Sequencing was carried out using blood, either unsorted or a sorted T cell fraction (not recorded which). These receptors were taken from a male donor with ankylosing spondylitis or in good health (not recorded which).

The sample holds many counts of this clonotype. The rearrangement joins TRBV2 to TRBJ2-2; 7 nucleotides match TRBD1. Germline values: CDR1 SNHLY, CDR2 FYNNEI. V shed 4 bases, J shed 1 base, and the junction held 3 bases outside the gene matches. The CDR3 sequence is 15 residues long. CDR3 nucleotides: TGTGCCAGCAGTGGACAGGGTGGGAACACCGGGGAGCTGTTTTTT. Translation: CASSGQGGNTGELFF.

This clonotype was counted between two and nine times. The chain carries TRBV5-1 and TRBJ2-7, with 9 bases matching TRBD1. Germline CDR1 and CDR2: SGHRS and YFSETQ. Unmatched junction bases numbered 4, after V lost 0 bases and J lost 3 bases. The CDR3 totals 15 residues. CDR3 sequence: CASSLEGQGYYEQYF. CDR3 nucleotide sequence: TGCGCCAGCAGCTTGGAGGGACAGGGCTACTACGAGCAGTACTTC.

In this sample, this clonotype turned up a few times. The V and J genes are TRBV29-1 and TRBJ1-4; possibly TRBD1 for D (5 bases). Germline CDR1 SQVTM, CDR2 ANQGSEA. The V and J ends lost 6 bases and 7 bases respectively, with 15 bases between them. The CDR3 contains 13 residues. The CDR3 protein is CSVGAPGGEKLFF. Written as DNA, the CDR3 is TGCAGCGTCGGGGCCCCCGGTGGTGAAAAACTGTTTTTT.

This clonotype has ten or more counts. This sequence joins TRBV5-1 and TRBJ2-7; D not resolved. The CDR3 extends over 12 amino acids. V lost 4 bases to trimming and J lost 11 bases, with 16 bases between them. CDR1 and CDR2 from the germline V gene are SGHRS and YFSETQ. CDR3 sequence (DNA): TGCGCCAGCAGCCAACCCCCCGAGGAGAAGTACTTC. Protein sequence: CASSQPPEEKYF.

The V and J genes are TRBV11-2 and TRBJ2-7; D is ambiguous. The CDR3 sequence is 14 residues long. From germline, CDR1 is SGHAT and CDR2 FQNNGV. Trimming stripped 2 bases from V and 0 bases from J, with 8 bases between. The CDR3 protein is CASSLPGSSYEQYF. CDR3 sequence (DNA): TGTGCCAGCAGCTTACCTGGCAGCTCCTACGAGCAGTACTTC. Looking up the rest from reference TRBV11-2 and TRBJ2-7 gives the full variable domain: EAGVAQSPRYKIIEKRQSVAFWCNPISGHATLYWYQQILGQGPKLLIQFQNNGVVDDSQLPKDRFSAERLKGVDSTLKIQPAKLEDSAVYLCASSLPGSSYEQYFGPGTRLTVT.

This clonotype was seen at least ten times. The chain links TRBV5-1 to TRBJ1-5, with 8 bases identical to TRBD1. Germline-derived CDR1 and CDR2 are SGHRS and YFSETQ. The CDR3 is made up of 15 amino acids. The ends lost 4 bases at V and 3 bases at J; junction bases unmatched: 6. CDR3 sequence (DNA): TGCGCCAGCAGCCCCGAGGACAGGGTCAATCAGCCCCAGCATTTT. Its translation: CASSPEDRVNQPQHF.

The J gene is TRBJ2-3, the V gene TRBV5-1; 8 bases map to TRBD2. Trimming took 4 bases from V and 3 from J; bases not matched to a gene: 7. The CDR3 runs 15 residues. The V gene's germline CDR1 is SGHRS and CDR2 YFSETQ. The CDR3 sequence is CASSARGVLTDTQYF. CDR3 DNA: TGCGCCAGCAGCGCGCGGGGGGTCTTGACAGATACGCAGTATTTT.

This clonotype was found a few times. The chain employs TRBV3-1 and TRBJ1-2; TRBD1 aligns across 12 bases. The length of the CDR3 is 15 residues. CDR1 is LGHDT, CDR2 YNNKEL, per germline (reference sequence). J was trimmed by 3 bases and V by 4 bases; bases with no gene match: 3. The CDR3 coding sequence is TGTGCCAGCAGCCTCGGGACAGGGGGCGACTATGGCTACACCTTC. Its translation: CASSLGTGGDYGYTF.

Ten or more counts support this clonotype. The chain is built from TRBV20-1 and TRBJ1-2; 8 positions agree with TRBD1. The CDR3 is 14 residues long. CDR1 is DFQATT and CDR2 is SNEGSKA in the germline V gene (reference sequence). With 6 bases clipped from V and 2 bases from J, the junction kept 8 bases outside the gene matches. DNA of the CDR3: TGCAGTGCGCGGGGGACAGGCGAGAACTATGGCTACACCTTC. Its translation: CSARGTGENYGYTF.

This chain uses TRBV12-3 or TRBV12-4 with TRBJ1-1, with 8 bases that match TRBD1. The length of the CDR3 is 14 residues. V dropped 6 bases and J dropped 4; count of bases not matched to a gene: 7. CDR3 in DNA: TGTGCCAGCAGACCCCGGGACAGGCTCACTGAAGCTTTCTTT. Protein sequence: CASRPRDRLTEAFF.

The chain employs TRBV6-5 and TRBJ2-7, with D perhaps matching TRBD1 (5 bases). The CDR3 runs to 14 residues. Trimming left V 1 base short and J 2 bases short, with 9 bases between. The germline V gene has CDR1 MNHEY and CDR2 SVGAGI. CDR3 nucleotides: TGTGCCAGCAGTTACTTGCAGGGAACCTACGAGCAGTACTTC. Translation: CASSYLQGTYEQYF.

This clonotype was detected ten times or more. This sequence joins TRBV20-1 and TRBJ2-2, with D tentatively TRBD1 or TRBD2 (6 bases each). V lost 5 bases and J lost 1, with 17 bases in between. Germline lookup yields CDR1 DFQATT and CDR2 SNEGSKA (reference sequence). This CDR3 is built from 16 residues. This CDR3 is CSAQPTGGLNTGELFF. The DNA of the CDR3 is TGCAGTGCTCAACCTACCGGGGGCCTGAACACCGGGGAGCTGTTTTTT.

This clonotype was counted between two and nine times. The chain joins TRBV29-1 to TRBJ2-2; a weak D match, TRBD1 (6 bases). The CDR3 is made up of 14 amino acids. Trimming removed 5 bases at V and 2 bases at J, with 12 bases between. Germline V gene data show CDR1 as SQVTM and CDR2 as ANQGSEA. The CDR3 loop is CSVLTGTNTGELFF. The CDR3 nucleotides read TGCAGCGTTTTAACGGGGACAAACACCGGGGAGCTGTTTTTT.

The chain has TRBV5-1 and TRBJ2-5; 8 nucleotides agree with TRBD1. From germline, CDR1 is SGHRS and CDR2 YFSETQ. The V and J ends lost 1 base and 5 bases, in that order; junction bases with no gene match: 10. The CDR3 contains 16 residues. The CDR3 DNA reads TGCGCCAGCAGCTTGACAGGGGGAAATGTACGGGAGACCCAGTACTTC. This gives the protein CASSLTGGNVRETQYF.

In this sample, this clonotype turned up many times. The genes are TRBV4-2 and TRBJ2-2; 10 nucleotides match TRBD2. The CDR3 extends over 16 amino acids. Germline V gene lookup returns CDR1 LGHNA and CDR2 YNFKEQ. Germline trimming cut 1 base from V and 3 bases from J; bases unmatched to any gene: 2. Written as DNA, the CDR3 is TGTGCCAGCAGCCAAGGGACTAGCGGCCACACCGGGGAGCTGTTTTTT. Amino acids: CASSQGTSGHTGELFF.

This sequence joins TRBV7-9 and TRBJ2-7, with TRBD1 as a possible D gene (5 bases). Germline V lookup: CDR1 SEHNR, CDR2 FQNEAQ (reference sequence). V lost 5 bases and J lost 4, with 12 bases in between. CDR3 length: 13 residues. The CDR3, as DNA: TGTGCCAGCAGCCCGCTCCAGGGTTACGAGCAGTACTTC. Residues: CASSPLQGYEQYF.

In this sample, this clonotype turned up many times. V usage is TRBV10-3 and J usage is TRBJ1-1; 10 bases match TRBD1. CDR3 size: 15 residues. The V gene end was trimmed by 6 bases and the J gene end by 6 bases; junction bases not matched to a gene: 10. Germline V gene lookup returns CDR1 ENHRY and CDR2 SYGVKD. CDR3: CAIRPQGQGKAEAFF. The CDR3 DNA is TGTGCCATCAGACCTCAGGGACAGGGGAAGGCTGAAGCTTTCTTT.

This clonotype has ten or more counts. The rearrangement joins TRBV4-3 to TRBJ2-3; unclear D gene. The CDR3 has 13 residues. V was clipped by 0 bases and J by 5 bases, with 6 bases between them. CDR1 and CDR2 from the germline V gene are LGHNA and YSLEER. This CDR3 reads CASSQDLVDTQYF. CDR3 nucleotides: TGCGCCAGCAGCCAAGATCTAGTAGATACGCAGTATTTT.

This clonotype has ten or more counts. At one boundary the junction diverges from the germline segment, which might be a read error. This chain joins TRBV5-1 and TRBJ1-1; TRBD1 is a possible D gene (5 bases). There are 14 residues in the CDR3. Germline values: CDR1 SGHRS, CDR2 YFSETQ. CDR3 sequence reads: CASTLGQTHTEAFF. CDR3 DNA: TGCGCCAGCACCTTGGGGCAGACCCACACTGAAGCTTTCTTT.

The chain has TRBV3-1 and TRBJ2-4, with D hard to call. Germline assignment: CDR1 LGHDT and CDR2 YNNKEL (reference sequence). The ends were cut back, 10 bases at V and 5 bases at J, with 21 bases in the middle. This CDR3 contains 15 residues. The CDR3 loop is CATCQDHPRENIQYF. The DNA of the CDR3 is TGTGCCACCTGCCAAGATCATCCTAGAGAAAACATTCAGTACTTC.

V gene TRBV12-3 or TRBV12-4 combines with J gene TRBJ2-3, with a weak D call TRBD2 (5 bases). The V end lost 0 bases, the J end lost 3 bases, and 16 bases lay between the germline ends. The CDR3 runs to 17 residues. Written as DNA, the CDR3 is TGTGCCAGCAGTTTAGCGTTGGCTAGCTGGGATACAGATACGCAGTATTTT. It codes for CASSLALASWDTDTQYF.

The chain joins TRBV7-7 to TRBJ2-2; D possibly corresponds to TRBD2 (5 bases). The V and J ends lost 5 bases and 1 base respectively, with 14 bases between them. The CDR3 has 16 amino acids. Per germline, CDR1 SSHAT and CDR2 FNYEAQ (reference sequence). In DNA, the CDR3 is TGTGCCAGCAGCCCGAGACGGGATCAGAACACCGGGGAGCTGTTTTTT. Its translation: CASSPRRDQNTGELFF.

This clonotype was detected many times. The J gene is TRBJ2-3, the V gene TRBV5-1, with D perhaps matching TRBD1 or TRBD2 (5 bases each). V was clipped by 2 bases and J by 2 bases, with 12 bases between them. Germline loops: CDR1 SGHRS, CDR2 YFSETQ. The CDR3 is 15 amino acids. As DNA, the CDR3 is TGCGCCAGCAGCTTAGGGGACGGGACCACAGATACGCAGTATTTT. It encodes CASSLGDGTTDTQYF.

This clonotype was counted a few times. The rearrangement links TRBV12-3 or TRBV12-4 to TRBJ2-7; D might be TRBD1 or TRBD2, each matching 5 bases. The V end lost 5 bases, the J end lost 0 bases, and 11 bases lay between the germline ends. The CDR3 covers 14 residues. The CDR3, as DNA: TGTGCCAGCAGTGTAAATGGGGGCTCCTACGAGCAGTACTTC. Its protein is CASSVNGGSYEQYF.

The rearrangement uses TRBV25-1 and TRBJ2-1; 9 bases fit TRBD1. In germline, CDR1 is MGHDK, CDR2 SYGVNS. V dropped 4 bases and J dropped 5; count of bases not matched to a gene: 9. This CDR3 spans 16 amino acids. CDR3 coding DNA: TGTGCCAGCAGTGTGGCCGGGACAGGGCGAAACAATGAGCAGTTCTTC. As protein: CASSVAGTGRNNEQFF.